These 26 T cell receptor beta chains were all obtained from the same sample, sequenced in a study of cytomegalovirus exposure and HLA in healthy donors. Use of 60 Vbeta and 13 Jbeta primers characterized the PCR. Sequenced by immunoSEQ multiplex PCR; TCRdb stores in-frame clones only, minus some. The sample has 200,000 to 300,000 clones, around 81% seen once. Sequenced: PBMCs. The receptor set was obtained from a woman aged 55-70 years in good health and CMV-seropositive.

This chain links TRBV28 with TRBJ2-2, with D hard to call. V lost 5 bases, J lost 4 bases, and 5 bases lay in between. Germline-derived CDR1 and CDR2 are MDHEN and SYDVKM. The CDR3 is 12 amino acids. CDR3 nucleotide sequence: TGTGCCAGCAGTACTCCCACCGGGGAGCTGTTTTTT. Encoded protein: CASSTPTGELFF.

This chain uses TRBV5-1 with TRBJ2-7; 11 positions agree with TRBD2. V was pared by 4 bases and J by 2 bases, with 17 bases of the junction left unmatched. The CDR3 contains 19 residues. Germline CDR1 is SGHRS and CDR2 is YFSETQ. DNA of the CDR3: TGCGCCAGCAGCCCACTGGGGGGGACTAGCGGACTGATTACCTACGAGCAGTACTTC. Its translation is CASSPLGGTSGLITYEQYF.

The chain combines TRBV10-3 with TRBJ2-7; 7 bases are a match to TRBD2. The CDR3 has 17 residues. The ends lost 3 bases at V and 0 bases at J; junction bases unmatched: 11. Germline CDR1 is ENHRY and CDR2 is SYGVKD. This CDR3 is CAISDELGASGSYEQYF. CDR3 in DNA: TGTGCCATCAGTGATGAATTAGGGGCTAGCGGCTCCTACGAGCAGTACTTC.

V is TRBV27 and J is TRBJ2-3; TRBD1 matches 7 bases. Germline loops: CDR1 MNHEY, CDR2 SMNVEV (reference sequence). V lost 0 bases and J lost 1; bases outside the gene matches: 1. The CDR3 is made up of 15 amino acids. CDR3 DNA sequence: TGTGCCAGCAGTTTATCAGGGACAGGCACAGATACGCAGTATTTT. Amino acids: CASSLSGTGTDTQYF.

The J gene is TRBJ2-7, the V gene TRBV14, with D possibly matching TRBD2 (5 bases). The CDR3 is 15 amino acids. Germline loops: CDR1 SGHDN, CDR2 FVKESK. Trimming shortened V by 1 base and J by 2 bases, and 12 bases separated the two germline ends. In nucleotides, the CDR3 is TGTGCCAGCAGCCAAGTGGGCGGGCATCCCTACGAGCAGTACTTC. It encodes CASSQVGGHPYEQYF.

The chain employs TRBV29-1 and TRBJ2-3; 8 bases agree with TRBD1. Germline CDR1 SQVTM, CDR2 ANQGSEA. With 5 bases clipped from V and 4 bases from J, the junction kept 2 bases outside the gene matches. This CDR3 is built from 12 residues. The CDR3 nucleotides are TGCAGCGTTAAGGACAGGGCAGATACGCAGTATTTT. Amino acids: CSVKDRADTQYF.

Points on this clone: The identical CDR3 is also encoded by other nucleotide sequences in the sample. This chain connects TRBV5-1 to TRBJ2-3; 10 bases align to TRBD2. Germline V lookup: CDR1 SGHRS, CDR2 YFSETQ. V lost 2 bases to trimming and J lost 3 bases; unmatched junction nucleotides: 0. The CDR3 is 14 residues long. Here the CDR3 reads CASSLAGGTDTQYF. In DNA, the CDR3 is TGCGCCAGCAGCTTAGCGGGAGGGACAGATACGCAGTATTTT.

V is TRBV5-4 and J is TRBJ2-3, with TRBD1 identical over 9 bases. CDR1 and CDR2 from the germline V gene are SGHNT and YYREEE (reference sequence). The CDR3 has 20 residues. The V gene end was trimmed by 4 bases and the J gene end by 5 bases; junction bases not matched to a gene: 23. As DNA, the CDR3 is TGTGCCAGCAGCCGTTTGGCTCCAGGGGCCGGGACAGGGTCGGGAGATACGCAGTATTTT. Residues: CASSRLAPGAGTGSGDTQYF.

The gene calls are TRBV5-1 and TRBJ2-3; D ambiguous. CDR3 size: 14 residues. Germline V CDR1 and CDR2: SGHRS, YFSETQ. The V and J ends lost 4 bases and 3 bases respectively, with 12 bases between them. CDR3 DNA sequence: TGCGCCAGCAGCCCCAATCGTCAGACAGATACGCAGTATTTT. Residues: CASSPNRQTDTQYF. The whole variable domain, filled in from reference TRBV5-1 and TRBJ2-3, reads KAGVTQTPRYLIKTRGQQVTLSCSPISGHRSVSWYQQTPGQGLQFLFEYFSETQRNKGNFPGRFSGRQFSNSRSEMNVSTLELGDSALYLCASSPNRQTDTQYFGPGTRLTVL.

The chain joins TRBV27 to TRBJ2-7; the D is unclear. Germline loops: CDR1 MNHEY, CDR2 SMNVEV (reference sequence). The V gene lost 1 base and the J gene lost 3 bases, with 10 bases spanning the gap. This CDR3 is 14 amino acids long. The CDR3 bases are TGTGCCAGCAGTTTATTTTTCCTCCTCTACGAGCAGTACTTC. It specifies CASSLFFLLYEQYF.

This chain links TRBV2 with TRBJ1-5; 7 bases are a match to TRBD1. With V trimmed by 7 bases and J by 4 bases, 10 bases remained unmatched. The germline V gene has CDR1 SNHLY and CDR2 FYNNEI. The CDR3 totals 15 residues. CDR3 sequence reads: CASIGDRRANQPQHF. CDR3 nucleotides: TGTGCCAGCATCGGGGACAGAAGGGCTAATCAGCCCCAGCATTTT.

The chain joins TRBV23-1 to TRBJ1-2; possible D gene TRBD1, 5 bases. TRBV23-1 is assigned to the ORF class and has an uncertain function. This CDR3 has 14 residues. The V and J ends lost 3 bases and 5 bases respectively, with 13 bases between them. In DNA, the CDR3 is TGCGCCAGCAGTCACGCGGACACGAATTATGGCTACACCTTC. Encoded protein: CASSHADTNYGYTF.

The rearrangement uses TRBV27 and TRBJ2-7, with TRBD1 matching 7 bases. V shed 0 bases and J 0 bases; nucleotides not matched to a gene: 5. Germline assignment: CDR1 MNHEY and CDR2 SMNVEV (reference sequence). The CDR3 is made up of 16 amino acids. CDR3 sequence reads: CASSLSGPGGSYEQYF. The CDR3 DNA reads as TGTGCCAGCAGTTTATCGGGGCCAGGGGGCTCCTACGAGCAGTACTTC.

This chain joins TRBV27 and TRBJ2-5, with TRBD1 matching 7 bases. This CDR3 is 15 amino acids long. From germline, CDR1 is MNHEY and CDR2 SMNVEV (reference sequence). The junction had 13 bases not matched to a gene; V was cut back by 7 bases and J by 5 bases. The CDR3 region is CASKQGTLTRETQYF. In DNA form, the CDR3 reads TGTGCCAGCAAACAGGGGACCCTTACGAGGGAGACCCAGTACTTC.

The chain links TRBV9 to TRBJ2-7; D possibly corresponds to TRBD1 (5 bases). Trimming took off 4 bases at V and 7 bases at J, with 18 bases between the two ends. The germline gives CDR1 SGDLS, CDR2 YYNGEE. The CDR3 is made up of 14 amino acids. The CDR3 sequence: CASSPMPTGLEQYF. The CDR3 DNA reads TGTGCCAGCAGCCCCATGCCAACAGGTCTGGAGCAGTACTTC.

This clone has only one observation. The chain combines TRBV10-1 with TRBJ2-1; TRBD1 is a possible D gene (6 bases). The CDR3 spans 13 residues. Germline CDR1 reads WNHNN; CDR2 reads SYGVQD (reference sequence). The germline V and J ends were trimmed by 8 bases and 3 bases, with 11 bases remaining between them. The CDR3 sequence is CASSTGHYNEQFF. For the CDR3, the DNA is TGCGCCAGCTCGACGGGACACTACAATGAGCAGTTCTTC.

The chain couples TRBV4-1 to TRBJ2-7; no definite D call. Per the germline V gene, CDR1 is MGHRA and CDR2 is YSYEKL. The V end lost 0 bases, the J end lost 0 bases, and 15 bases lay between the germline ends. The CDR3 is 17 amino acids. This CDR3 reads CASSQDLGAPSSYEQYF. The CDR3 bases are TGCGCCAGCAGCCAAGATCTCGGAGCACCGAGCTCCTACGAGCAGTACTTC.

The chain carries TRBV6-5 and TRBJ2-7; weak D call: TRBD1 (6 bases). The V gene lost 7 bases and the J gene lost 4 bases, with 11 bases spanning the gap. The germline V gene encodes CDR1 MNHEY and CDR2 SVGAGI. The CDR3 has 12 residues. CDR3 coding DNA: TGTGCCAGCAACAGGGTGGGGTACGAGCAGTACTTC. Its translation is CASNRVGYEQYF.

This rearrangement joins TRBV6-5 to TRBJ2-5; TRBD2 matches at 9 bases. CDR3 length: 15 residues. CDR1 MNHEY and CDR2 SVGAGI come from the germline V gene. The V segment lost 7 bases and the J segment 5 bases; nucleotides outside the gene matches: 11. The DNA of the CDR3 is TGTGCCAGCACCGCCATTAGCGGGAGTATGGAGACCCAGTACTTC. Translation: CASTAISGSMETQYF.

This clone was observed a handful of times. The V and J genes are TRBV5-6 and TRBJ2-5; 13 bases fit TRBD2. The J call is uncertain, as TRBJ2-7 better fits the DNA end. Germline V lookup: CDR1 SGHDT, CDR2 YYEEEE. The CDR3 is made up of 19 amino acids. The CDR3 reads CASSPPRTGLAGVLYEQYF. The CDR3 region has the DNA TGTGCCAGCAGCCCCCCCCGGACAGGACTAGCGGGAGTCTTGTACGAGCAGTACTTC.

The chain employs TRBV19 and TRBJ2-5, with D uncertain. Trimming left V 10 bases short and J 4 bases short, with 16 bases between. This CDR3 has 13 amino acids. Germline CDR1 is LNHDA and CDR2 is SQIVND (reference sequence). The CDR3 DNA reads as TGTGCCACCTCGAATCTGAGAGGAGAGACCCAGTACTTC. Encoded protein: CATSNLRGETQYF.

The gene calls are TRBV9 and TRBJ1-1; D uncertain. Trimming cost V 0 bases and J 3 bases, with 12 bases left between them. There are 15 residues in the CDR3. CDR1 is SGDLS, CDR2 YYNGEE, per germline. CDR3 nucleotides: TGTGCCAGCAGCGTAGGGAGCGCTGTCGACACTGAAGCTTTCTTT. The encoded protein is CASSVGSAVDTEAFF.

The V call is TRBV18, the J call TRBJ2-7; 7 bases agree with TRBD2. The CDR3 sequence is 15 residues long. Trimming cost V 0 bases and J 3 bases; bases outside gene matches: 5. Germline CDR1 KGHSH, CDR2 LQKENI. CDR3 sequence: CASSPPASGDYEQYF. CDR3 nucleotides: TGTGCCAGCTCACCACCGGCAAGCGGGGACTACGAGCAGTACTTC.

This chain joins TRBV6-5 and TRBJ1-3; no definite D call. V dropped 7 bases and J dropped 0 bases, with 7 bases sitting between them. This CDR3 spans 13 amino acids. Germline V gives CDR1 MNHEY, CDR2 SVGAGI. CDR3: CASTRTSGNTIYF. In DNA form, the CDR3 reads TGTGCCAGCACCAGAACCTCTGGAAACACCATATATTTT.

J is TRBJ2-7 and V is TRBV5-1, with TRBD1 matching over 12 bases. Trimming removed 3 bases from V and 5 bases from J; junction bases left unmatched: 3. Germline CDR1 SGHRS, CDR2 YFSETQ. This CDR3 has 14 residues. The CDR3 spells CASSWGQGANEQYF. In nucleotides, the CDR3 is TGCGCCAGCAGCTGGGGACAGGGGGCTAACGAGCAGTACTTC.

The chain links TRBV10-3 to TRBJ2-7, with 8 positions matching TRBD1. The V gene end was trimmed by 0 bases and the J gene end by 5 bases; junction bases not matched to a gene: 9. CDR1 ENHRY and CDR2 SYGVKD come from the germline V gene. The CDR3 consists of 16 residues. The CDR3: CAISESGQGARNEQYF. CDR3 in DNA: TGTGCCATCAGTGAGTCTGGGCAGGGGGCTAGGAACGAGCAGTACTTC.